Shown below are 14 T cell receptor beta chains from a single sample sequenced in a study of T cell responses to AZD1222 COVID-19 vaccine. Measured with immunoSEQ multiplex PCR; TCRdb has only the in-frame clones, and not every one. The repertoire holds about 120,000 clones, with approximately 87% as singletons. The specimen was peripheral blood, collected on day 0 of AZD1222 vaccination. These receptor sequences come from an adult in good health.

CDR3 residues: CASSGRGLSSYEQYF. The CDR3 DNA reads as TGCGCCAGCAGCGGAAGAGGCCTGAGCTCCTACGAGCAGTACTTC. The V and J genes are TRBV5-1 and TRBJ2-7; no definite D call. Germline V CDR1 and CDR2: SGHRS, YFSETQ. V shed 4 bases and J shed 0 bases, with 14 bases lying between them. The CDR3 contains 15 residues.

The chain has TRBV14 and TRBJ2-3, with 7 bases matching TRBD1. The CDR3 runs 17 residues. After removal of 4 bases from V and 0 bases from J, the junction contained 10 bases not matched to a gene. CDR1 is SGHDN and CDR2 is FVKESK in the germline V gene. CDR3 amino acids: CASSRRQGSTSTDTQYF. The DNA of the CDR3 is TGTGCCAGCAGCCGGAGACAGGGTTCTACTAGCACAGATACGCAGTATTTT.

The gene calls are TRBV18 and TRBJ2-7; perhaps TRBD1 as D (5 bases). CDR3 length: 13 residues. The ends were cut back, 6 bases at V and 2 bases at J, with 11 bases in the middle. Germline CDR1 KGHSH, CDR2 LQKENI. CDR3 loop: CASSPTVTYEQYF. CDR3 nucleotides: TGTGCCAGCTCCCCGACAGTAACCTACGAGCAGTACTTC.

V gene TRBV28 combines with J gene TRBJ1-5; possibly TRBD1 for D (5 bases). CDR3 length: 15 residues. Deletions cut 1 base from V and 2 bases from J, with 9 bases between. Germline lookup yields CDR1 MDHEN and CDR2 SYDVKM. CDR3 residues: CASSLSGAGNQPQHF. CDR3 DNA: TGTGCCAGCAGTTTATCCGGGGCCGGCAATCAGCCCCAGCATTTT.

CDR3 region: CASSQVGLAGATGELFF. DNA for the CDR3: TGCGCCAGCAGCCAAGTCGGACTAGCGGGAGCGACCGGGGAGCTGTTTTTT. V is TRBV4-3 and J is TRBJ2-2; 13 bases line up with TRBD2. The trim removed 1 base at V and 5 bases at J, leaving 4 bases unmatched. The CDR3 extends over 17 amino acids. Germline-derived CDR1 and CDR2 are LGHNA and YSLEER.

The V and J genes are TRBV29-1 and TRBJ2-5; 10 nucleotides line up with TRBD1. Germline V gene sequence: CDR1 SQVTM, CDR2 ANQGSEA. J lost 7 bases, V lost 6 bases, and 11 bases had no gene match. The CDR3 is 14 residues long. The CDR3 DNA sequence: TGCAGCGTAAACCGGGACAGGGGCCCAAGGACCCAGTACTTC. It is translated as CSVNRDRGPRTQYF.

The chain joins TRBV15 to TRBJ2-1, with 9 bases identical to TRBD1. Trimming cost V 0 bases and J 7 bases; bases outside gene matches: 7. Germline loops: CDR1 LNHNV, CDR2 YYDKDF (reference sequence). The CDR3 sequence is 16 residues long. CDR3 region: CATSRDQQGALNEQFF. CDR3 in DNA: TGTGCCACCAGCAGAGATCAACAGGGGGCTCTAAATGAGCAGTTCTTC. Supplemented by reference TRBV15 and TRBJ2-1, the full variable domain reads DAMVIQNPRYQVTQFGKPVTLSCSQTLNHNVMYWYQQKSSQAPKLLFHYYDKDFNNEADTPDNFQSRRPNTSFCFLDIRSPGLGDTAMYLCATSRDQQGALNEQFFGPGTRLTVL.

The chain carries TRBV6-2 or TRBV6-3 and TRBJ2-7, with TRBD2 as a possible D gene (6 bases). CDR1 and CDR2 from the germline V gene are MNHEY and SVGEGT. The CDR3 consists of 14 residues. V lost 2 bases and J 5 bases, leaving 13 bases between the germline ends. The CDR3 loop reads CASSYGSGPNEQYF. DNA for the CDR3: TGTGCCAGCAGTTACGGTAGCGGCCCCAACGAGCAGTACTTC.

A few counts support this clone. Sequence at one end of the junction differs from germline and may be a read error. The chain uses TRBV7-7 and TRBJ2-1, with TRBD2 identical over 10 bases. This CDR3 spans 16 amino acids. Germline V gives CDR1 SSHAT, CDR2 FNYEAQ (reference sequence). The CDR3 DNA reads as TGTGCTAGCAGCCCTGGTCTAGCGGGAGTCTACAATGAGCAGTTCTTC. Translating it yields CASSPGLAGVYNEQFF. The full variable domain, with the rest looked up from reference TRBV7-7 and TRBJ2-1, is GAGVSQSPRYKVTKRGQDVTLRCDPISSHATLYWYQQALGQGPEFLTYFNYEAQPDKSGLPSDRFSAERPEGSISTLTIQRTEQRDSAMYRCASSPGLAGVYNEQFFGPGTRLTVL.

The chain couples TRBV5-1 to TRBJ2-3; perhaps TRBD1 as D (6 bases). The CDR3 consists of 15 residues. The germline V and J ends were trimmed by 1 base and 5 bases, with 14 bases remaining between them. Germline V CDR1 and CDR2: SGHRS, YFSETQ. Here the CDR3 DNA reads TGCGCCAGCAGCTTGAAGCAGGGGTTAATAGATACGCAGTATTTT. Its protein is CASSLKQGLIDTQYF.

This clone occurred a few times. The CDR3 spells CASSRSRTEAFF. The CDR3 coding sequence is TGTGCCAGCAGCCGGAGTAGGACTGAAGCTTTCTTT. V usage is TRBV5-6 and J usage is TRBJ1-1, with D uncertain. This CDR3 is built from 12 residues. CDR1 is SGHDT, CDR2 YYEEEE, per germline. The germline V and J ends were trimmed by 4 bases and 5 bases, with 9 bases remaining between them.

This chain links TRBV5-5 with TRBJ1-5; 9 bases agree with TRBD1. CDR1 is SGHKS and CDR2 is YYEKEE in the germline V gene (reference sequence). V was clipped by 3 bases and J by 4 bases; unmatched bases: 2. This CDR3 is 14 amino acids long. The chain's CDR3 is CASSYGTGNQPQHF. DNA for the CDR3: TGTGCCAGCAGCTATGGGACAGGGAATCAGCCCCAGCATTTT.

CDR3 loop: CATSDSGHEQYF. CDR3 DNA: TGTGCCACCAGTGATTCCGGCCACGAGCAGTACTTC. The chain carries TRBV24-1 and TRBJ2-7; D is undetermined. Germline CDR1 KGHDR, CDR2 SFDVKD. The V gene lost 2 bases and the J gene lost 5 bases, with 6 bases spanning the gap. This CDR3 has 12 residues.

The V and J genes are TRBV24-1 and TRBJ2-2; D is unresolved. The V and J ends lost 0 bases and 6 bases respectively, with 1 base between them. This CDR3 region has 12 residues. Germline CDR1 is KGHDR and CDR2 is SFDVKD. The CDR3 nucleotides are TGTGCCACCAGTGATTTGTCCGGGGAGCTGTTTTTT. Translating it yields CATSDLSGELFF.